This T cell receptor (beta chain) was recovered during a study of cytomegalovirus exposure and HLA in healthy donors. The primer mix had 60 Vbeta and 13 Jbeta primers. Profiling relied on immunoSEQ multiplex PCR, and the TCRdb table lists in-frame clones only, not all of them. The sample contains under 200,000 clones, over 60% of which appear only once. Study-level results: Immune exposure data for these donors was limited to CMV serostatus.

Per germline, CDR1 SGHTA and CDR2 FQGTGA. This CDR3 comprises 14 residues. Trimming took 4 bases from V and 7 from J, leaving 17 bases between them. As concerns this clone: Its antigen is not identified.

The sample taken for sequencing was PBMCs. The gene calls are TRBV7-3 and TRBJ2-7; tentatively, D is TRBD1 (6 bases). This TCR was sampled from a girl under 18 in good health and CMV-seronegative. The CDR3 loop reads CASSSTGQRGEQYF. CDR3 bases: TGTGCCAGCAGCTCGACAGGCCAAAGGGGGGAGCAGTACTTC. Filled out from reference TRBV7-3 and TRBJ2-7, the complete variable domain reads GAGVSQTPSNKVTEKGKYVELRCDPISGHTALYWYRQSLGQGPEFLIYFQGTGAADDSGLPNDRFFAVRPEGSVSTLKIQRTERGDSAVYLCASSSTGQRGEQYFGPGTRLTVT.